This TCR beta chain was sequenced in a study of T cell repertoires in cytomegalovirus infection. Study-level information: From public TCR beta signatures came an indication of both CMV infection and matching HLA type.

TCRdb re-derived calls from the reads in MiXCR, one entry per CDR3 protein. This table holds under 500,000 distinct CDR3 sequences, approximately 40% found once. From germline, CDR1 is ENHRY and CDR2 SYGVKD. The CDR3 spans 16 residues. The ends were cut back, 0 bases at V and 3 bases at J, with 14 bases in the middle. As regards this clonotype: The antigen is undetermined.

This TCR was sampled from a human donor in good health (CMV status not recorded). Some clones in this sample may be carry-over from other donors' samples. The chain employs TRBV10-3 and TRBJ2-5, with a tentative D call TRBD2 (6 bases). Material: cultured PBMCs, obtained from culture after CMV antigen stimulation. This CDR3 reads CAISESSSATEETQYF. The CDR3, as DNA: TGTGCCATCAGTGAGTCGTCTAGCGCAACAGAAGAGACCCAGTACTTC.